This T cell receptor (beta chain) derives from a study of T-cell memory formation after mild COVID-19. TCRdb ran MiXCR on the 5' RACE reads and lists one entry per CDR3 protein. The sample lists hundreds of thousands of distinct CDR3 sequences; 20% to 30% were seen once. Study observations and caveats: Shrinking CD4+ clones resided mostly in CM and EM, and CD8+ ones in EMRA. Cross-reactive memory apparently joined, as some responding clones appeared in pre-infection memory.

Per the germline V gene, CDR1 is DFQATT and CDR2 is SNEGSKA (reference sequence). The CDR3 consists of 13 residues. V was clipped by 3 bases and J by 4 bases; unmatched bases: 5. In the case of this clonotype: Its antigen is still unknown.

The specimen sequenced was PBMCs or a T cell subset sorted from them (not recorded which). The genes are TRBV20-1 and TRBJ1-2; 7 bases match TRBD1. The TCR originated in an adult woman who had mild COVID-19 (a few samples of this study predate the infection). Cell type and time point are not known. The CDR3 reads CSARTGFGYGYTF. CDR3 nucleotides: TGCAGTGCTAGGACAGGGTTTGGCTATGGCTACACCTTC.